These 17 T cell receptor beta chains were all obtained from the same sample, sequenced in a study of beta chain features in type 1 diabetes. Of the isolated RNA, all was reverse transcribed, and so the sequenced material was expressed TCRB transcripts. Assay: immunoSEQ multiplex PCR; the TCRdb copy retains only in-frame clones and omits some. Seen here are about 470,000 clones, 25% to 35% observed once, and the top ten hold around 0.065%. Sequencing was carried out using naive CD4+ T cells from blood. These receptors were taken from a man younger than 30 in good health.

This chain joins TRBV30 and TRBJ2-1; D remains unclear. Trimming took off 0 bases at V and 9 bases at J, with 9 bases between the two ends. The CDR3 runs to 12 residues. Germline V gene sequence: CDR1 GTSNPN, CDR2 SVGIG (reference sequence). CDR3 sequence: CAWSVSFREQFF. CDR3 DNA: TGTGCCTGGAGTGTAAGCTTCCGTGAGCAGTTCTTC. Full variable domain (rest looked up from reference TRBV30 and TRBJ2-1): SQTIHQWPATLVQPVGSPLSLECTVEGTSNPNLYWYRQAAGRGLQLLFYSVGIGQISSEVPQNLSASRPQDRQFILSSKKLLLSDSGFYLCAWSVSFREQFFGPGTRLTVL.

For this clone: The same CDR3 also results from other DNA sequences found in this sample. The chain has TRBV7-2 and TRBJ2-7; 9 bases are shared with TRBD2. CDR1 and CDR2 from the germline V gene are SGHTA and FQGNSA. Trimming took 1 base from V and 3 from J; bases not matched to a gene: 1. The CDR3 is 14 amino acids. CDR3 sequence (DNA): TGTGCCAGCAGCTTAGAACTAGCGGGCTACGAGCAGTACTTC. Translated: CASSLELAGYEQYF.

This clone was recorded a few times. The CDR3 loop is CAWDRSSGLSYNEQFF. CDR3 nucleotide sequence: TGTGCCTGGGACCGCTCTAGCGGTCTATCCTACAATGAGCAGTTCTTC. J is TRBJ2-1 and V is TRBV30; 7 nucleotides line up with TRBD2. From germline, CDR1 is GTSNPN and CDR2 SVGIG (reference sequence). This CDR3 contains 16 residues. V dropped 5 bases and J dropped 1; count of bases not matched to a gene: 11.

This chain connects TRBV2 to TRBJ1-2, with a tentative D call TRBD1 (5 bases). The CDR3 has 12 residues. The ends were cut back, 4 bases at V and 8 bases at J, with 11 bases in the middle. Germline V CDR1 and CDR2: SNHLY, FYNNEI. The CDR3 spells CASSGRENGYTF. The CDR3 nucleotides read TGTGCCAGCAGTGGCAGGGAGAACGGCTACACCTTC.

As to this clone: Within the sample, other DNA sequences also encode this same CDR3. V and J are TRBV2 and TRBJ1-1, with D unresolved. The germline CDR1 and CDR2 sequences are SNHLY and FYNNEI. The V end was cut by 1 base, the J end by 2 bases, with 5 bases between. CDR3 length: 13 amino acids. The CDR3 here is CASSEEVNTEAFF. CDR3 DNA: TGTGCCAGCAGTGAAGAAGTCAACACTGAAGCTTTCTTT.

As for this clone: This sequence may be a read error, since a much larger clone differs from it by one base. Different DNA sequences within this sample yield the same CDR3. The chain joins TRBV7-9 to TRBJ2-3; D gene ambiguous. The CDR3 spans 11 residues. Trimming stripped 2 bases from V and 5 bases from J, with 2 bases between. Germline CDR1 reads SEHNR; CDR2 reads FQNEAQ (reference sequence). CDR3 nucleotide sequence: TGTGCCAGCAGCTTAATAGATACGCAGTATTTT. Its translation: CASSLIDTQYF. Full variable domain (missing parts from reference TRBV7-9 and TRBJ2-3): DTGVSQNPRHKITKRGQNVTFRCDPISEHNRLYWYRQTLGQGPEFLTYFQNEAQLEKSRLLSDRFSAERPKGSFSTLEIQRTEQGDSAMYLCASSLIDTQYFGPGTRLTVL.

The chain recombines TRBV9 with TRBJ1-5, with D maybe TRBD1 (5 bases). CDR1 is SGDLS and CDR2 is YYNGEE in the germline V gene. Deletions cut 0 bases from V and 3 bases from J, with 7 bases between. The CDR3 extends over 14 amino acids. The CDR3 DNA is TGTGCCAGCAGCGTAGCAGGGAACAATCAGCCCCAGCATTTT. It is translated as CASSVAGNNQPQHF.

V usage is TRBV28 and J usage is TRBJ2-5; D may be TRBD1 (5 bases). CDR1 is MDHEN and CDR2 is SYDVKM in the germline V gene. This CDR3 has 14 amino acids. Trimming left V 7 bases short and J 5 bases short, with 17 bases between. The CDR3 DNA reads TGTGCCAGCACCTGGTGGGGCCTCGGGGAGACCCAGTACTTC. Protein sequence: CASTWWGLGETQYF.

The rearrangement uses TRBV2 and TRBJ2-1; TRBD2 matches at 13 bases. J lost 9 bases, V lost 4 bases, and 3 bases had no gene match. The CDR3 length is 14 residues. The germline CDR1 and CDR2 sequences are SNHLY and FYNNEI. CDR3 in DNA: TGTGCCAGCAGTGTACTAGCGGGAGGGCTTGAGCAGTTCTTC. This codes for CASSVLAGGLEQFF.

The V call is TRBV30, the J call TRBJ1-1; D remains ambiguous. The CDR3 totals 14 residues. Germline CDR1 GTSNPN, CDR2 SVGIG (reference sequence). Trimming removed 3 bases at V and 8 bases at J, with 19 bases between. The CDR3 region is CAWRRAVRSREAFF. CDR3 coding DNA: TGTGCCTGGAGGAGGGCGGTGCGGTCTCGAGAAGCTTTCTTT. Complete variable domain (other parts from reference TRBV30 and TRBJ1-1): SQTIHQWPATLVQPVGSPLSLECTVEGTSNPNLYWYRQAAGRGLQLLFYSVGIGQISSEVPQNLSASRPQDRQFILSSKKLLLSDSGFYLCAWRRAVRSREAFFGQGTRLTVV.

The chain is built from TRBV5-1 and TRBJ2-3, with unresolved D. CDR3 length: 15 amino acids. Germline CDR1 and CDR2: SGHRS and YFSETQ. With 4 bases removed from V and 2 bases from J, the gap between germline ends came to 14 bases. CDR3 DNA: TGCGCCAGCAGCCTGGATACGGTTAACACAGATACGCAGTATTTT. Protein: CASSLDTVNTDTQYF.

This chain connects TRBV13 to TRBJ2-6; D not resolved. CDR3 length equals 12 residues. CDR1 PRHDT and CDR2 FYEKMQ come from the germline V gene (reference sequence). Trimming removed 5 bases from V and 5 bases from J, with 4 bases in between. The CDR3 spells CASSRWANVLTF. The CDR3 coding sequence is TGTGCCAGCAGCCGTTGGGCCAACGTCCTGACTTTC.

The chain is built from TRBV4-1 and TRBJ1-1; TRBD1 aligns across 7 bases. The CDR3 runs 15 residues. V was clipped by 0 bases and J by 5 bases; unmatched bases: 6. In germline, CDR1 is MGHRA, CDR2 YSYEKL. CDR3 in amino acids: CASSQDDRVSTEAFF. Written as DNA, the CDR3 is TGCGCCAGCAGCCAAGATGACAGGGTCTCTACTGAAGCTTTCTTT.

The rearrangement uses TRBV7-2 and TRBJ1-2; no firm D call. V was cut by 6 bases and J by 8 bases, with 7 bases left in between. Germline V CDR1 and CDR2: SGHTA, FQGNSA. This CDR3 comprises 10 residues. CDR3 loop: CASRGSGYTF. The CDR3 region has the DNA TGTGCCAGCAGGGGGAGCGGCTACACCTTC.

In regard to this clone: In the same sample, other DNA sequences code for this CDR3. The V and J genes are TRBV30 and TRBJ2-3; D is possibly TRBD1 (6 bases). The V gene lost 0 bases and the J gene lost 4 bases, with 8 bases spanning the gap. The V gene's germline CDR1 is GTSNPN and CDR2 SVGIG (reference sequence). The CDR3 sequence is 13 residues long. The CDR3 nucleotides read TGTGCCTGGAGTGTCGCAGGGGCAGATACGCAGTATTTT. Protein sequence: CAWSVAGADTQYF.

This clone came up a few times. The chain carries TRBV10-3 and TRBJ2-7; D assignment may be TRBD1 or TRBD2 (5 bases each). V was trimmed by 6 bases and J by 5 bases, leaving 20 bases between them. There are 15 residues in the CDR3. Germline lookup yields CDR1 ENHRY and CDR2 SYGVKD. In DNA, the CDR3 is TGTGCCATCAGCCTCCTACTAGTCCAGGGCAACGAGCAGTACTTC. It is translated as CAISLLLVQGNEQYF.

This chain uses TRBV30 with TRBJ2-2, with a tentative D call TRBD1 (5 bases). The V end was cut by 5 bases, the J end by 5 bases, with 6 bases between. CDR1 is GTSNPN and CDR2 is SVGIG in the germline V gene (reference sequence). The CDR3 sequence is 11 residues long. CDR3 nucleotides: TGTGCCTGGCAGGGTACCGGGGAGCTGTTTTTT. This translates into CAWQGTGELFF.